A selection of T cell receptor beta chains follows, all from one sample in a study of CD8 T cells in ankylosing spondylitis. MiXCR, run by TCRdb on the 5' RACE reads, gives a single entry per CDR3 protein. Of approximately 150,000 distinct CDR3 sequences listed, 25% to 35% are singletons. Sequencing was performed on synovial fluid, either unsorted or a sorted T cell fraction (not recorded which). The source is a male donor with ankylosing spondylitis. Each CDR3 is given with its conserved first and last residue.

j_gene | v_gene | CDR3aa
TRBJ2-2 | TRBV2 | CASSYRGQNTGELFF
TRBJ2-5 | TRBV2 | CASSGRGAETQYF
TRBJ1-2 | TRBV20-1 | CSARQASGGYTF
TRBJ2-1 | TRBV6-2/TRBV6-3 | CASAWGPGVYNEQFF
TRBJ2-2 | TRBV12-3/TRBV12-4 | CASSPTSSLKPTGELFF
TRBJ2-1 | TRBV20-1 | CSAPMVVANEQFF
TRBJ2-2 | TRBV14 | CASSQGGLAGLTGELFF
TRBJ2-1 | TRBV24-1 | CATSDPTAPAPEQFF
TRBJ2-3 | TRBV5-1 | CASSQEFADTQYF
TRBJ2-7 | TRBV6-1 | CASYNLQTYEQYF
TRBJ2-4 | TRBV24-1 | CATSVGGSGSGNIQYF
TRBJ2-3 | TRBV30 | CAWIPGGREINTQYF
TRBJ1-6 | TRBV10-3 | CAISESPRSTLHF
TRBJ1-4 | TRBV20-1 | CSARDNGVPEKLFF
TRBJ2-3 | TRBV29-1 | CSAPRDTSTDTQYF
TRBJ2-5 | TRBV7-8 | CASSLAGLAGRETQYF
TRBJ1-1 | TRBV30 | CAWITLRGLNTEAFF